This entry is about one TCR beta chain. This sample was included in a study of blood T cell repertoires in COVID-19. In the study overall: PBMCs, B-cell-depleted T cells, or T cells were the source of the cDNA or gDNA that made up the material.

Per the original data handling: Reference gene primer amplification gave estimated nucleated cell counts. This table comes from immunoSEQ multiplex PCR, and its TCRdb copy is limited to in-frame clones, with some not included. The V and J calls and clone size are taken from that table; D and trimming were inferred from the DNA. The sample includes about 390,000 clones, 70% to 90% of them seen just once. Germline CDR1 and CDR2: SGHVS and FQNEAQ. The CDR3 loop spans 14 amino acids. V was clipped by 4 bases and J by 2 bases, with 11 bases between them. This sequence originates from a woman in her sixties or seventies with COVID-19, enrolled during active disease. Sequencing was carried out using peripheral blood. The chain carries TRBV7-8 and TRBJ1-2; no firm D call. CDR3 in DNA: TGTGCCAGCAGCTACTCAGACAAGAACTATGGCTACACCTTC. Translated: CASSYSDKNYGYTF. Complete variable domain (other parts from reference TRBV7-8 and TRBJ1-2): GAGVSQSPRYKVAKRGQDVALRCDPISGHVSLFWYQQALGQGPEFLTYFQNEAQLDKSGLPSDRFFAERPEGSVSTLKIQRTQQEDSAVYLCASSYSDKNYGYTFGSGTRLTVV.